The 31 T cell receptor beta chains in this list originate from one sample, sequenced in a study of cytomegalovirus exposure and HLA in healthy donors. 60 Vbeta and 13 Jbeta primers were used in PCR. TCRdb's copy holds only in-frame clones and misses some; the assay was immunoSEQ multiplex PCR. This table holds about 170,000 clones, roughly 60% found once. The sequenced sample was PBMCs. These TCRs come from a man aged 35 to 55 in good health and CMV-seronegative.

The J gene is TRBJ2-3, the V gene TRBV18; a possible D gene is TRBD2 (5 bases). V lost 6 bases, J lost 4 bases, and 17 bases lay in between. CDR1 and CDR2 (germline): KGHSH, LQKENI. The CDR3 runs 15 residues. The CDR3 DNA reads as TGTGCCAGCTCCCAAGACCTTCGGGAACCAGATACGCAGTATTTT. Protein product: CASSQDLREPDTQYF.

The chain carries TRBV10-3 and TRBJ2-5, with TRBD1 matching over 12 bases. V was clipped by 2 bases and J by 2 bases; unmatched bases: 3. The CDR3 is 16 amino acids. Germline V CDR1 and CDR2: ENHRY, SYGVKD. As DNA, the CDR3 is TGTGCCATCAGTGAGAGGGACAGGGGGCGACAAGAGACCCAGTACTTC. It specifies CAISERDRGRQETQYF.

This clone appeared a few times. J is TRBJ2-6 and V is TRBV7-2; the D gene is possibly TRBD1 (5 bases). Trimming removed 5 bases from V and 4 bases from J, with 9 bases in between. This CDR3 spans 14 amino acids. Germline CDR1 is SGHTA and CDR2 is FQGNSA. CDR3 nucleotides: TGTGCCAGCAGCCCGAGGACAGGGGCCAACGTCCTGACTTTC. It translates to CASSPRTGANVLTF. The full variable domain, with the rest looked up from reference TRBV7-2 and TRBJ2-6, is GAGVSQSPSNKVTEKGKDVELRCDPISGHTALYWYRQSLGQGLEFLIYFQGNSAPDKSGLPSDRFSAERTGGSVSTLTIQRTQQEDSAVYLCASSPRTGANVLTFGAGSRLTVL.

This chain uses TRBV28 with TRBJ1-6; D may be TRBD1 (6 bases). The CDR3 extends over 13 amino acids. The ends were cut back, 6 bases at V and 7 bases at J, with 10 bases in the middle. The germline gives CDR1 MDHEN, CDR2 SYDVKM. Written as DNA, the CDR3 is TGTGCCAGCAGGGGGACAAAGAATTCACCCCTCCACTTT. Amino acid sequence: CASRGTKNSPLHF.

CDR3 in DNA: TGTGCCAGCAGCCAAGTCGGAGTCACCGGGGAGCTGTTTTTT. As protein: CASSQVGVTGELFF. The V call is TRBV14, the J call TRBJ2-2; D remains unclear. CDR3 length equals 14 residues. Germline CDR1 is SGHDN and CDR2 is FVKESK. V dropped 1 base and J dropped 4 bases, with 7 bases sitting between them.

The V call is TRBV7-9, the J call TRBJ2-5; 7 bases agree with TRBD1. V lost 5 bases and J lost 5; bases outside the gene matches: 11. Per germline, CDR1 SEHNR and CDR2 FQNEAQ (reference sequence). The CDR3 has 15 residues. CDR3 in amino acids: CASSRETGVWETQYF. CDR3 bases: TGTGCCAGCAGCCGCGAAACAGGGGTCTGGGAGACCCAGTACTTC.

The chain uses TRBV6-1 and TRBJ1-1; tentative D call: TRBD1 (5 bases). The CDR3 spans 13 residues. The V gene lost 7 bases and the J gene lost 5 bases, with 14 bases spanning the gap. Germline-derived CDR1 and CDR2 are MNHNS and SASEGT. The CDR3 reads CASNLPGYTEAFF. The CDR3 DNA reads TGTGCCAGCAACCTCCCAGGGTATACTGAAGCTTTCTTT.

The DNA of the CDR3 is TGCGCCAGCAGCCCATCACTAGCGGGATATACCGGGGAGCTGTTTTTT. Translation gives CASSPSLAGYTGELFF. The chain links TRBV5-1 to TRBJ2-2, with 10 bases identical to TRBD2. After removal of 4 bases from V and 5 bases from J, the junction contained 8 bases not matched to a gene. CDR1 SGHRS and CDR2 YFSETQ come from the germline V gene. This CDR3 contains 16 residues.

The chain links TRBV18 to TRBJ2-1; D is uncertain. Looked up from germline, CDR1 is KGHSH and CDR2 is LQKENI. V dropped 6 bases and J dropped 5 bases, with 11 bases sitting between them. The CDR3 runs to 13 residues. CDR3: CASSIGRNNEQFF. The CDR3 nucleotides read TGTGCCAGCTCTATTGGCAGAAACAATGAGCAGTTCTTC.

The chain uses TRBV2 and TRBJ2-3; no definite D call. The CDR3 extends over 13 amino acids. Trimming shortened V by 6 bases and J by 3 bases, and 10 bases separated the two germline ends. Germline assignment: CDR1 SNHLY and CDR2 FYNNEI. CDR3 DNA sequence: TGTGCCAGCAGAGTAGCAGATACAGATACGCAGTATTTT. It translates to CASRVADTDTQYF.

This chain uses TRBV11-2 with TRBJ2-7; no definite D call. This CDR3 comprises 14 residues. V lost 6 bases to trimming and J lost 0 bases, with 12 bases between them. Looked up from germline, CDR1 is SGHAT and CDR2 is FQNNGV. DNA of the CDR3: TGTGCCAGCAGGTACAGCTACGCCTCCTACGAGCAGTACTTC. Residues: CASRYSYASYEQYF.

The CDR3 protein is CASSGGLEVTQYF. CDR3 nucleotide sequence: TGCGCCAGCAGCGGGGGACTGGAGGTTACGCAGTATTTT. This chain uses TRBV5-1 with TRBJ2-3, with a possible D match to TRBD2 (6 bases). CDR1 and CDR2 (germline): SGHRS, YFSETQ. The CDR3 contains 13 residues. The V end was cut by 4 bases, the J end by 8 bases, with 14 bases between. Full variable domain (remainder filled in from reference TRBV5-1 and TRBJ2-3): KAGVTQTPRYLIKTRGQQVTLSCSPISGHRSVSWYQQTPGQGLQFLFEYFSETQRNKGNFPGRFSGRQFSNSRSEMNVSTLELGDSALYLCASSGGLEVTQYFGPGTRLTVL.

The V call is TRBV10-3, the J call TRBJ1-5; maybe TRBD1 (5 bases). CDR1 and CDR2 from the germline V gene are ENHRY and SYGVKD. The ends were cut back, 6 bases at V and 2 bases at J, with 14 bases in the middle. This CDR3 is 15 amino acids long. The CDR3 nucleotides are TGTGCCATCAGGCAGGGCGTTCAAGGCAATCAGCCCCAGCATTTT. It encodes CAIRQGVQGNQPQHF.

This clone came up a few times. J is TRBJ1-2 and V is TRBV9; 7 positions match TRBD1. V lost 0 bases, J lost 0 bases, and 5 bases stayed unmatched. Germline values: CDR1 SGDLS, CDR2 YYNGEE. The CDR3 is 16 amino acids. The CDR3 reads CASSVGQGTTNYGYTF. Written as DNA, the CDR3 is TGTGCCAGCAGCGTAGGACAGGGAACTACTAACTATGGCTACACCTTC. The entire variable domain, with the rest obtained from reference TRBV9 and TRBJ1-2, is as follows: DSGVTQTPKHLITATGQRVTLRCSPRSGDLSVYWYQQSLDQGLQFLIQYYNGEERAKGNILERFSAQQFPDLHSELNLSSLELGDSALYFCASSVGQGTTNYGYTFGSGTRLTVV.

The chain uses TRBV19 and TRBJ2-2, with D possibly matching TRBD2 (5 bases). Germline assignment: CDR1 LNHDA and CDR2 SQIVND (reference sequence). This CDR3 comprises 15 residues. The V end was cut by 5 bases, the J end by 4 bases, with 14 bases between. The DNA of the CDR3 is TGTGCCAGTAGTCTCCAACTAGAAACCACCGGGGAGCTGTTTTTT. Translating it yields CASSLQLETTGELFF.

This clone was recorded a few times. The chain uses TRBV11-2 and TRBJ2-3, with TRBD2 matching 10 bases. V lost 6 bases, J lost 0 bases, and 9 bases stayed unmatched. Germline loops: CDR1 SGHAT, CDR2 FQNNGV. The CDR3 contains 17 residues. CDR3 bases: TGTGCCAGCAGTGGAAGAGCGGGGGGGCATAGCACAGATACGCAGTATTTT. Residues: CASSGRAGGHSTDTQYF.

The chain employs TRBV28 and TRBJ1-3; D unclear. CDR3 length: 16 amino acids. The V end lost 5 bases, the J end lost 1 base, and 15 bases lay between the germline ends. Germline CDR1 is MDHEN and CDR2 is SYDVKM. In nucleotides, the CDR3 is TGTGCCAGCAGTATGCCGGAGCGGAGTTCTGGAAACACCATATATTTT. It is translated as CASSMPERSSGNTIYF.

V and J are TRBV27 and TRBJ2-2; D gene ambiguous. The CDR3 has 12 amino acids. Germline lookup yields CDR1 MNHEY and CDR2 SMNVEV (reference sequence). The V and J ends lost 4 bases and 6 bases respectively, with 6 bases between them. Written as DNA, the CDR3 is TGTGCCAGCAGTTACCTAGCCGGGGAGCTGTTTTTT. It encodes CASSYLAGELFF.

The gene calls are TRBV29-1 and TRBJ1-1; 7 nucleotides align to TRBD1. The ends lost 5 bases at V and 4 bases at J; junction bases unmatched: 10. This CDR3 contains 14 residues. Germline V CDR1 and CDR2: SQVTM, ANQGSEA. This CDR3 reads CSVQQGERATEAFF. In nucleotides, the CDR3 is TGCAGCGTTCAGCAGGGGGAGAGAGCCACTGAAGCTTTCTTT.

In this sample, this clone turned up a few times. The J gene is TRBJ1-2, the V gene TRBV7-2; D unresolved. CDR3 length equals 14 residues. The V end lost 5 bases, the J end lost 4 bases, and 14 bases lay between the germline ends. Germline loops: CDR1 SGHTA, CDR2 FQGNSA. The CDR3 loop reads CASSVNRGGYGYTF. The CDR3 coding sequence is TGTGCCAGCAGCGTCAATCGGGGAGGCTATGGCTACACCTTC.

The chain carries TRBV30 and TRBJ1-3, with 11 bases matching TRBD1. The CDR3 loop spans 14 amino acids. With V trimmed by 2 bases and J by 5 bases, 2 bases remained unmatched. Germline lookup yields CDR1 GTSNPN and CDR2 SVGIG (reference sequence). The CDR3 sequence: CAWSPDRGRNTIYF. CDR3 DNA sequence: TGTGCCTGGAGTCCGGACAGGGGGCGAAACACCATATATTTT.

This clone was picked up a small number of times. This chain uses TRBV13 with TRBJ2-2, with 11 bases fitting TRBD2. This CDR3 comprises 16 residues. Germline-derived CDR1 and CDR2 are PRHDT and FYEKMQ (reference sequence). V gave up 3 bases and J gave up 5 bases; unmatched junction bases: 5. The CDR3 nucleotides read TGTGCCAGCAGCTTCCCTAGCGGGAGGCGTACCGGGGAGCTGTTTTTT. Translating gives CASSFPSGRRTGELFF.

The V call is TRBV13, the J call TRBJ1-6, with D tentatively TRBD1 (6 bases). V was pared by 2 bases and J by 10 bases, with 12 bases between. This CDR3 has 14 amino acids. Germline-derived CDR1 and CDR2 are PRHDT and FYEKMQ (reference sequence). For the CDR3, the DNA is TGTGCCAGCAGCTTACAATGGGGGCGCTCACCCCTCCACTTT. Translated, it gives CASSLQWGRSPLHF.

This chain links TRBV7-2 with TRBJ2-7, with 10 bases lining up with TRBD2. The V segment lost 0 bases and the J segment 2 bases; nucleotides outside the gene matches: 10. Germline assignment: CDR1 SGHTA and CDR2 FQGNSA. The CDR3 extends over 18 amino acids. The CDR3 DNA reads TGTGCCAGCAGCTTAGCGTTGTCCGGGACTAGCGCTACCTACGAGCAGTACTTC. Translation gives CASSLALSGTSATYEQYF.

This clone was counted between two and nine times. The genes are TRBV13 and TRBJ2-7, with 13 bases identical to TRBD2. Germline loops: CDR1 PRHDT, CDR2 FYEKMQ (reference sequence). The trim removed 5 bases at V and 5 bases at J, leaving 6 bases unmatched. There are 15 residues in the CDR3. The CDR3 is CASSRRTSGSNEQYF. In nucleotides, the CDR3 is TGTGCCAGCAGCCGAAGGACTAGCGGGAGTAACGAGCAGTACTTC.

This clone was detected only once. The chain combines TRBV7-9 with TRBJ2-5; the D gene is possibly TRBD2 (5 bases). CDR1 and CDR2 from the germline V gene are SEHNR and FQNEAQ (reference sequence). The length of the CDR3 is 15 residues. Trimming pared 1 base from V and 0 bases from J, leaving 9 bases between. The CDR3: CASSLEGGYQETQYF. CDR3 bases: TGTGCCAGCAGCTTAGAGGGCGGGTACCAAGAGACCCAGTACTTC. The full variable domain, rest sourced from reference TRBV7-9 and TRBJ2-5, is DTGVSQNPRHKITKRGQNVTFRCDPISEHNRLYWYRQTLGQGPEFLTYFQNEAQLEKSRLLSDRFSAERPKGSFSTLEIQRTEQGDSAMYLCASSLEGGYQETQYFGPGTRLLVL.

The rearrangement uses TRBV9 and TRBJ2-3; tentatively, D is TRBD2 (6 bases). Germline V CDR1 and CDR2: SGDLS, YYNGEE. This CDR3 spans 14 amino acids. The V gene lost 2 bases and the J gene lost 8 bases, with 15 bases spanning the gap. The CDR3 DNA sequence: TGTGCCAGCAGCGTTGGCGGGGCGATGGGTACGCAGTATTTT. It encodes CASSVGGAMGTQYF.

CDR3 DNA: TGTGCCAGCAGCTTCGGGAGTTTAGTAGAGCCCCAGCATTTT. Translating gives CASSFGSLVEPQHF. This sequence joins TRBV7-2 and TRBJ1-5; D is unresolved. Trimming pared 3 bases from V and 8 bases from J, leaving 14 bases between. The CDR3 has 14 amino acids. Germline CDR1 is SGHTA and CDR2 is FQGNSA.

The chain recombines TRBV11-2 with TRBJ2-5; TRBD2 aligns across 8 bases. Germline V gene lookup returns CDR1 SGHAT and CDR2 FQNNGV. V shed 3 bases and J 2 bases; nucleotides not matched to a gene: 8. The CDR3 length is 16 residues. CDR3 DNA sequence: TGTGCCAGCAGCTTTTTAACTAGCGGACTTCAAGAGACCCAGTACTTC. Protein: CASSFLTSGLQETQYF.

V gene TRBV14 combines with J gene TRBJ1-1; the D gene is possibly TRBD1 (6 bases). CDR1 and CDR2 from the germline V gene are SGHDN and FVKESK. This CDR3 region has 15 residues. V lost 4 bases and J lost 1, with 13 bases in between. The CDR3: CASSPLKTGNTEAFF. The CDR3 DNA sequence: TGTGCCAGCAGCCCCCTGAAGACAGGGAACACTGAAGCTTTCTTT.

The rearrangement uses TRBV5-6 and TRBJ1-1; a weak D match, TRBD1 (6 bases). Germline CDR1 SGHDT, CDR2 YYEEEE. The CDR3 loop spans 17 amino acids. The ends were cut back, 4 bases at V and 1 base at J, with 20 bases in the middle. In nucleotides, the CDR3 is TGTGCCAGCAGCCCCGTGGGCCTCCCAGGGGAGAACACTGAAGCTTTCTTT. Residues: CASSPVGLPGENTEAFF.